Following are 19 T cell receptor beta chains from one sample sequenced in a study of immune cell composition in non-small cell lung cancer. Assay: immunoSEQ multiplex PCR; the TCRdb copy retains only in-frame clones and omits some. The sample carries 11,000 to 15,000 clones, around 75% recorded once. The sequenced sample was lung tumor tissue. These receptors came from a human donor with non-small cell lung cancer.

This chain uses TRBV4-1 with TRBJ1-1; D remains unclear. Germline CDR1 and CDR2: MGHRA and YSYEKL. The CDR3 runs to 14 residues. Deletions cut 3 bases from V and 1 base from J, with 9 bases between. In DNA, the CDR3 is TGCGCCAGCAGCCAGGCCGGGAAGAACACTGAAGCTTTCTTT. It specifies CASSQAGKNTEAFF.

The chain uses TRBV7-3 and TRBJ2-5, with 16 bases lining up with TRBD2. The CDR3 has 16 amino acids. The V gene's germline CDR1 is SGHTA and CDR2 FQGTGA. V lost 0 bases, J lost 5 bases, and 0 bases stayed unmatched. The CDR3 nucleotides read TGTGCCAGCAGCTTAACGGGACTAGCGGGAGGGGAGACCCAGTACTTC. Translating gives CASSLTGLAGGETQYF.

The chain combines TRBV4-3 with TRBJ2-1; a possible D gene is TRBD2 (6 bases). Germline values: CDR1 LGHNA, CDR2 YSLEER. V was cut by 4 bases and J by 0 bases, with 13 bases left in between. The CDR3 contains 16 residues. CDR3 bases: TGCGCCAGCAGCCGCCGTCTAGCGCCCTCCTACAATGAGCAGTTCTTC. Protein sequence: CASSRRLAPSYNEQFF.

This clone appeared a few times. V and J are TRBV9 and TRBJ1-5, with D possibly being TRBD1 (5 bases). The CDR3 has 16 residues. V was trimmed by 3 bases and J by 3 bases, leaving 16 bases between them. The germline V gene encodes CDR1 SGDLS and CDR2 YYNGEE. The chain's CDR3 is CASSASPGGSNQPQHF. CDR3 nucleotide sequence: TGTGCCAGCAGCGCGAGCCCTGGGGGGTCCAATCAGCCCCAGCATTTT. Complete variable domain (other parts from reference TRBV9 and TRBJ1-5): DSGVTQTPKHLITATGQRVTLRCSPRSGDLSVYWYQQSLDQGLQFLIQYYNGEERAKGNILERFSAQQFPDLHSELNLSSLELGDSALYFCASSASPGGSNQPQHFGDGTRLSIL.

This chain joins TRBV5-1 and TRBJ1-4, with 8 bases lining up with TRBD1. V shed 1 base, J shed 5 bases, and the junction held 4 bases outside the gene matches. CDR1 SGHRS and CDR2 YFSETQ come from the germline V gene. This CDR3 contains 15 residues. CDR3 bases: TGCGCCAGCAGCTTGCGGACAGGGTCGAATGAAAAACTGTTTTTT. It is translated as CASSLRTGSNEKLFF. Based on the CDR3 plus reference TRBV5-1 and TRBJ1-4, the full variable domain is KAGVTQTPRYLIKTRGQQVTLSCSPISGHRSVSWYQQTPGQGLQFLFEYFSETQRNKGNFPGRFSGRQFSNSRSEMNVSTLELGDSALYLCASSLRTGSNEKLFFGSGTQLSVL.

J is TRBJ2-1 and V is TRBV7-8; D possibly corresponds to TRBD2 (5 bases). Per the germline V gene, CDR1 is SGHVS and CDR2 is FQNEAQ. The CDR3 totals 11 residues. Trimming took 5 bases from V and 6 from J, leaving 5 bases between them. CDR3: CASSEGNEQFF. The CDR3 DNA is TGTGCCAGCAGCGAGGGCAATGAGCAGTTCTTC.

The chain employs TRBV5-4 and TRBJ2-6; 10 bases are a match to TRBD2. The V gene end was trimmed by 3 bases and the J gene end by 2 bases; junction bases not matched to a gene: 8. This CDR3 has 18 residues. The germline gives CDR1 SGHNT, CDR2 YYREEE (reference sequence). Written as DNA, the CDR3 is TGTGCCAGCAGCTCGGGTTCTAGCGGGAGAACTGGGGCCAACGTCCTGACTTTC. It codes for CASSSGSSGRTGANVLTF.

This clone was seen more than once but under ten times. The J gene is TRBJ1-4, the V gene TRBV7-9; D possibly corresponds to TRBD1 (5 bases). Germline CDR1 is SEHNR and CDR2 is FQNEAQ (reference sequence). CDR3 length equals 14 residues. V lost 2 bases and J 5 bases, leaving 9 bases between the germline ends. The DNA for the CDR3 is TGTGCCAGCAGCTTACGGGGGGTCAATGAAAAACTGTTTTTT. This encodes CASSLRGVNEKLFF.

There are a few counts of this clone. V and J are TRBV28 and TRBJ2-5; no firm D call. Trimming stripped 2 bases from V and 6 bases from J, with 13 bases between. The germline gives CDR1 MDHEN, CDR2 SYDVKM. The CDR3 contains 14 residues. The CDR3 spells CASSLVGRMKTQYF. CDR3 nucleotides: TGTGCCAGCAGTTTAGTTGGCAGGATGAAGACCCAGTACTTC.

The chain is built from TRBV29-1 and TRBJ2-7, with TRBD1 identical over 8 bases. The CDR3 totals 12 residues. After removal of 6 bases from V and 3 bases from J, the junction contained 4 bases not matched to a gene. Germline values: CDR1 SQVTM, CDR2 ANQGSEA. DNA for the CDR3: TGCAGCGTGTCACAGGGGGTCTACGAGCAGTACTTC. This codes for CSVSQGVYEQYF.

This sequence joins TRBV7-2 and TRBJ1-2; 9 nucleotides agree with TRBD1. Unmatched junction bases numbered 9, after V lost 5 bases and J lost 5 bases. In germline, CDR1 is SGHTA, CDR2 FQGNSA. CDR3 length equals 15 residues. The CDR3 loop reads CASSPQGAVIYGYTF. The CDR3, as DNA: TGTGCCAGCAGCCCACAGGGGGCTGTCATTTATGGCTACACCTTC.

The J gene is TRBJ2-7, the V gene TRBV27; a possible D gene is TRBD2 (7 bases). V lost 5 bases and J lost 0, with 17 bases in between. The CDR3 consists of 16 residues. CDR1 and CDR2 from the germline V gene are MNHEY and SMNVEV (reference sequence). CDR3 amino acids: CASSGRGGRSSYEQYF. CDR3 nucleotide sequence: TGTGCCAGCAGTGGGAGGGGGGGTAGAAGCTCCTACGAGCAGTACTTC.

The J gene is TRBJ2-2, the V gene TRBV7-6, with 10 bases identical to TRBD1. Germline lookup yields CDR1 SGHVS and CDR2 FNYEAQ. The CDR3 spans 16 residues. V shed 3 bases, J shed 4 bases, and the junction held 5 bases outside the gene matches. CDR3 DNA sequence: TGTGCCAGCAGCTTGAGACAGGGGGCGGGCACCGGGGAGCTGTTTTTT. Translating gives CASSLRQGAGTGELFF.

J is TRBJ1-1 and V is TRBV18; tentative D call: TRBD1 (6 bases). Germline loops: CDR1 KGHSH, CDR2 LQKENI. Trimming shortened V by 3 bases and J by 6 bases, and 38 bases separated the two germline ends. The CDR3 totals 22 residues. CDR3 nucleotides: TGTGCCAGCTCACCCCTTGCCTCTTACAACGCAAAAAGACAGGCCTCTAACGCTGAAGCTTTCTTT. Translated, it gives CASSPLASYNAKRQASNAEAFF.

The CDR3 spells CASSPDTRITDIQYF. The CDR3, as DNA: TGTGCCAGCAGCCCCGACACCCGTATCACGGACATTCAGTACTTC. The chain combines TRBV7-9 with TRBJ2-4; D gene uncertain. The CDR3 is 15 residues long. Between the trimmed V and J ends, which lost 5 bases and 8 bases, there was a span of 19 bases. In germline, CDR1 is SEHNR, CDR2 FQNEAQ (reference sequence).

This chain joins TRBV5-1 and TRBJ2-7; D might be TRBD2 (5 bases). CDR1 SGHRS and CDR2 YFSETQ come from the germline V gene. CDR3 size: 20 residues. The V end lost 0 bases, the J end lost 2 bases, and 27 bases lay between the germline ends. DNA for the CDR3: TGCGCCAGCAGCTTGGGAAGCGAGGGCTGGATTCGACTGCTGGCCTACGAGCAGTACTTC. Protein sequence: CASSLGSEGWIRLLAYEQYF.

This chain uses TRBV28 with TRBJ1-1, with 9 bases identical to TRBD1. CDR1 and CDR2 from the germline V gene are MDHEN and SYDVKM. The ends lost 5 bases at V and 5 bases at J; junction bases unmatched: 9. The CDR3 sequence is 15 residues long. DNA of the CDR3: TGTGCCAGCAGTCGTCAAACAGGGGGCGTAACTGAAGCTTTCTTT. Translating gives CASSRQTGGVTEAFF.

This clone was observed a few times. The V and J genes are TRBV9 and TRBJ2-1, with TRBD2 matching over 10 bases. Germline trimming cut 3 bases from V and 4 bases from J; bases unmatched to any gene: 4. CDR1 is SGDLS, CDR2 YYNGEE, per germline. This CDR3 contains 15 residues. CDR3 amino acids: CASSDRTSGYNEQFF. As DNA, the CDR3 is TGTGCCAGCAGCGACCGGACTAGCGGATACAATGAGCAGTTCTTC.

The chain carries TRBV5-1 and TRBJ2-1; TRBD1 might be the D (6 bases). V was shortened by 0 bases and J by 8 bases, with 18 bases between the two germline ends. Germline assignment: CDR1 SGHRS and CDR2 YFSETQ. The CDR3 runs 16 residues. The CDR3: CASSLGGRTTPHEQFF. Here the CDR3 DNA reads TGCGCCAGCAGCTTGGGGGGGCGGACGACCCCCCATGAGCAGTTCTTC.